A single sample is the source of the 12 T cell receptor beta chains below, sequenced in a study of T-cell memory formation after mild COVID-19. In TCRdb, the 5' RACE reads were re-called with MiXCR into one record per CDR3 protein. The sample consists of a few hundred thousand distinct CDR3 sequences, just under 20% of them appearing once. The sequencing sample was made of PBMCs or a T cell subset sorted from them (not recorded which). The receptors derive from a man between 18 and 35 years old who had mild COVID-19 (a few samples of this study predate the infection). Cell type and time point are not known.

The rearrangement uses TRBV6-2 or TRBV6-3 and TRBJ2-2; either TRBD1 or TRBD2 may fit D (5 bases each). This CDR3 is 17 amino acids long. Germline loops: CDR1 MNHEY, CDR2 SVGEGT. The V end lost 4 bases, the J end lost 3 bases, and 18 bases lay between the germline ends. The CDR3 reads CASSFSARDGDTGELFF. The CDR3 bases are TGTGCCAGCAGTTTTTCGGCCAGGGACGGGGACACCGGGGAGCTGTTTTTT.

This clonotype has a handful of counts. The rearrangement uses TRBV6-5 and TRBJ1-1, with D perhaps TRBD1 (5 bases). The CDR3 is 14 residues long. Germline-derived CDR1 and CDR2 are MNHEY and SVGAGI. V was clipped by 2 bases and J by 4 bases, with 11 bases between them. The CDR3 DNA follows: TGTGCCAGCAGTTACCTTGAGGGGAGCACTGAAGCTTTCTTT. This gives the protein CASSYLEGSTEAFF.

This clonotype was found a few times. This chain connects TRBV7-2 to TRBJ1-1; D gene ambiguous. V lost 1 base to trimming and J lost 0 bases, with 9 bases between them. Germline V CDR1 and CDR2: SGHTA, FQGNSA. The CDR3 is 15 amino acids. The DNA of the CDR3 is TGTGCCAGCAGCTTAGTGGTGGCAATGAACACTGAAGCTTTCTTT. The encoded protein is CASSLVVAMNTEAFF.

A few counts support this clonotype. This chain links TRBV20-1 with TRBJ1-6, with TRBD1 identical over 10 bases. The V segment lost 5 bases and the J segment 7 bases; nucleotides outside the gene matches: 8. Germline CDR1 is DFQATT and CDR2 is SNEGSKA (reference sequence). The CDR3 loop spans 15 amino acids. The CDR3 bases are TGCAGTGCTGAGGACAGGGGGTTTAGCAATTCACCCCTCCACTTT. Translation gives CSAEDRGFSNSPLHF.

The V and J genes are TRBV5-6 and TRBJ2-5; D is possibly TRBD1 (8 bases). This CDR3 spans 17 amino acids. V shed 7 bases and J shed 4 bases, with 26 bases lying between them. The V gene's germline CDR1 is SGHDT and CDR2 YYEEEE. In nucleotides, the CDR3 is TGTGCCAGCGGGAGGGTGGGACAGGAGGTAATTGGAGAGACCCAGTACTTC. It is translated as CASGRVGQEVIGETQYF.

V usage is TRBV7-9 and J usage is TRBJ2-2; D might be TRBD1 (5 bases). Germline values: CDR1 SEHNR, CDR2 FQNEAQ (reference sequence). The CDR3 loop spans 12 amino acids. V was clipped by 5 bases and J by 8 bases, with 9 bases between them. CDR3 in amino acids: CASSLHRGELFF. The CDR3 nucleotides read TGTGCCAGCAGCCTCCACAGGGGGGAGCTGTTTTTT. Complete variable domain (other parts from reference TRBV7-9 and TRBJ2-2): DTGVSQNPRHKITKRGQNVTFRCDPISEHNRLYWYRQTLGQGPEFLTYFQNEAQLEKSRLLSDRFSAERPKGSFSTLEIQRTEQGDSAMYLCASSLHRGELFFGEGSRLTVL.

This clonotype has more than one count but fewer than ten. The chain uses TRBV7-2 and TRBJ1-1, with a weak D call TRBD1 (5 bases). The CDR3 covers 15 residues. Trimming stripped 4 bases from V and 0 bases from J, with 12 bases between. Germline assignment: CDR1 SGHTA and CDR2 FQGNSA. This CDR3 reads CASSSRQLLNTEAFF. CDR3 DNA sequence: TGTGCCAGCAGCTCACGACAGCTCTTGAACACTGAAGCTTTCTTT.

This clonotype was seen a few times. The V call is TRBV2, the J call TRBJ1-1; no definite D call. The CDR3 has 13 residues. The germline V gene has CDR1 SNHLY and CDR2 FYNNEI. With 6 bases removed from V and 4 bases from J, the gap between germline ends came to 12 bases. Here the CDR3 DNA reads TGTGCCAGCAGCCTTCAAGCGGGCACTGAAGCTTTCTTT. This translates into CASSLQAGTEAFF.

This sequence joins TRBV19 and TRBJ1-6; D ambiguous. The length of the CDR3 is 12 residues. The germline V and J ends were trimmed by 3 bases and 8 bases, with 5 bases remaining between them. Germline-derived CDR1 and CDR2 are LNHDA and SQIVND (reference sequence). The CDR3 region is CASSMRDSPLHF. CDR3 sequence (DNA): TGTGCCAGTAGTATGCGGGATTCACCCCTCCACTTT.

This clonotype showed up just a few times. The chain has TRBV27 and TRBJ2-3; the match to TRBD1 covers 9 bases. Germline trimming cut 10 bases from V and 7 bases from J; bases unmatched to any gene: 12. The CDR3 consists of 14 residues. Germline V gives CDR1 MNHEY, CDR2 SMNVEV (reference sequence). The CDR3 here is CATSPGQGSHTQYF. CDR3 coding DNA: TGTGCCACCTCACCGGGACAGGGTTCTCATACGCAGTATTTT.

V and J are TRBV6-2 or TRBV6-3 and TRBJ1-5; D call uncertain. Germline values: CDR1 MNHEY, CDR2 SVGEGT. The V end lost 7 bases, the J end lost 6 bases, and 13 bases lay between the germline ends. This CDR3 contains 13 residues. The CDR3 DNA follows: TGTGCCAGCATGGGCGCCGCGGGTCAGCCCCAGCATTTT. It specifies CASMGAAGQPQHF.

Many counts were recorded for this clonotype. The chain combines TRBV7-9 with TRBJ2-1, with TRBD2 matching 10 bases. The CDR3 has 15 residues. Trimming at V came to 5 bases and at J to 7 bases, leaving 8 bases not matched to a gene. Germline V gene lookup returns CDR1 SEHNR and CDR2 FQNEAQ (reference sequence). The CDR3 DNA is TGTGCCAGCAGCCTAAGCGGGGGGGCCGGGAATGAGCAGTTCTTC. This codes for CASSLSGGAGNEQFF.